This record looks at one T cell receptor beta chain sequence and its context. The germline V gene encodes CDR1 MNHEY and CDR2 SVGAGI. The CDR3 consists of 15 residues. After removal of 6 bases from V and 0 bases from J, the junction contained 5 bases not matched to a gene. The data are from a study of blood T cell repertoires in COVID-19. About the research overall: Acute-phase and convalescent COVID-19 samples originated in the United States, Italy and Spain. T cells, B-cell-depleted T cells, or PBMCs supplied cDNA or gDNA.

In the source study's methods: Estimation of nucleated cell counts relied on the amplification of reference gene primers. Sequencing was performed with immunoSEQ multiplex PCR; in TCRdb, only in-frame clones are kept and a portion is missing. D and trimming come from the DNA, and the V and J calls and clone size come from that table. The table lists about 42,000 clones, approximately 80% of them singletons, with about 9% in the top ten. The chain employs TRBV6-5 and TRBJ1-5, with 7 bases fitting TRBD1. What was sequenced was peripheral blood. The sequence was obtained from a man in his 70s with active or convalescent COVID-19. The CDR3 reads CASSPGTDSNQPQHF. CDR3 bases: TGTGCCAGCAGCCCCGGGACAGATAGCAATCAGCCCCAGCATTTT.